This T cell receptor beta chain was identified in a study of shared clonotypes between healthy human individuals. This clone was found once. Each replicate PCR on the sorted subsets used 150 to 200 ng DNA (around 30,000 T cell genomes). Libraries were prepared by immunoSEQ multiplex PCR; TCRdb keeps only in-frame clonotypes and omits some of them. Of about 2.5 million clones detected, less than 95% appear once; the ten largest clones hold more than 0.35%. The germline gives CDR1 MNHNS, CDR2 SASEGT. This CDR3 has 14 amino acids. The specimen was naive CD4+ T cells from PBMCs. As for subset: CD45RA+ positively selected. The chain couples TRBV6-1 to TRBJ1-3, with D uncertain. The receptor comes from a young man in good health. Some clones in this sample may be carry-over from other donors' samples. The CDR3 bases are TGTGCGACCCTCAGGTCCTTCTCTGGAAACACCATATATTTT. Its translation: CATLRSFSGNTIYF.